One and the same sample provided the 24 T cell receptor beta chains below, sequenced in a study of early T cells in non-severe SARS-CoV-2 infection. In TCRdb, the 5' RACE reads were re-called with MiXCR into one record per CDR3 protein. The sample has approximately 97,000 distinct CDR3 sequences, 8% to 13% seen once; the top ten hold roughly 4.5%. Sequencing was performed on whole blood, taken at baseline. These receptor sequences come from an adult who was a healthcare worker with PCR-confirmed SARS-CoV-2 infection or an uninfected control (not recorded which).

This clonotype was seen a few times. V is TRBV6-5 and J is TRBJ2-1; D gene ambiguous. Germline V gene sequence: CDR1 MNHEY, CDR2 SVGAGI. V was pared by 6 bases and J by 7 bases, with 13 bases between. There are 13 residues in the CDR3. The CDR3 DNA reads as TGTGCCAGCAGACCACCAGCACGGAATGAGCAGTTCTTC. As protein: CASRPPARNEQFF.

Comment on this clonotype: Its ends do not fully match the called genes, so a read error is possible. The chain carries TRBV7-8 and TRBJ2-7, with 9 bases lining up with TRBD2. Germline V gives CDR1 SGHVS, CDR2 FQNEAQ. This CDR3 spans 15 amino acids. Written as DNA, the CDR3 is TGTGCCAGCAGCCCGCGGGGGGGGACCTCCTCCGAGCAGTACTTC. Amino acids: CASSPRGGTSSEQYF.

DNA for the CDR3: TGTGCCAGCAGCTTGGGGGGGGCGACAGAAGTCTATGGCTACACCTTC. Translation: CASSLGGATEVYGYTF. The V gene is TRBV5-8, the J gene TRBJ1-2, with D perhaps TRBD1 (6 bases). V lost 0 bases to trimming and J lost 4 bases, with 16 bases between them. CDR3 size: 16 residues. Looked up from germline, CDR1 is SGHTS and CDR2 is YDEGEE.

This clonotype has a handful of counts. DNA for the CDR3: TGTGCCAGCAGCTTGCCAGGGGACTATGGCTACACCTTC. It specifies CASSLPGDYGYTF. The rearrangement joins TRBV5-4 to TRBJ1-2; possibly TRBD1 for D (6 bases). This CDR3 contains 13 residues. Trimming removed 1 base at V and 3 bases at J, with 7 bases between. Germline V gene lookup returns CDR1 SGHNT and CDR2 YYREEE (reference sequence).

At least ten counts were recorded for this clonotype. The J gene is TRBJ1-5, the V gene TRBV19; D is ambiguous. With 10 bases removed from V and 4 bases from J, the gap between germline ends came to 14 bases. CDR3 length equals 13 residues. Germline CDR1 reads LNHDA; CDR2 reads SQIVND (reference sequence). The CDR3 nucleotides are TGTGCCACGTCACCTACTAAGAATCAGCCCCAGCATTTT. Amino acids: CATSPTKNQPQHF. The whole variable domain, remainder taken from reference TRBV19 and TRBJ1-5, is DGGITQSPKYLFRKEGQNVTLSCEQNLNHDAMYWYRQDPGQGLRLIYYSQIVNDFQKGDIAEGYSVSREKKESFPLTVTSAQKNPTAFYLCATSPTKNQPQHFGDGTRLSIL.

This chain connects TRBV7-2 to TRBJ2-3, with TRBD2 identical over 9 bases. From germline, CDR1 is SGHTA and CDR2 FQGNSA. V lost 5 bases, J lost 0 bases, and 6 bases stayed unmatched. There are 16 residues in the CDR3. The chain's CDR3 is CASSPASGASTDTQYF. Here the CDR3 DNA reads TGTGCCAGCAGCCCCGCTAGCGGGGCTAGCACAGATACGCAGTATTTT.

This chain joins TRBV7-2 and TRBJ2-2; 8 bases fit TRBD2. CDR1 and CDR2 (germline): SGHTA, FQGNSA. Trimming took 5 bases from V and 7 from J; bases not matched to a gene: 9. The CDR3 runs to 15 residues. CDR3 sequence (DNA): TGTGCCAGCAGCGAGTCCGGGACTAGGAGCGGGGAGCTGTTTTTT. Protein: CASSESGTRSGELFF.

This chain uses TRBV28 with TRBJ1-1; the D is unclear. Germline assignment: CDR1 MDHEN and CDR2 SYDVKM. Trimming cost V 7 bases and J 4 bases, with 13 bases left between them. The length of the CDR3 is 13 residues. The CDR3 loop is CASIRPRRTEAFF. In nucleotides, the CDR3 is TGTGCCAGCATCCGTCCACGTCGCACTGAAGCTTTCTTT. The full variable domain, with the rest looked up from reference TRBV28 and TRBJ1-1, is DVKVTQSSRYLVKRTGEKVFLECVQDMDHENMFWYRQDPGLGLRLIYFSYDVKMKEKGDIPEGYSVSREKKERFSLILESASTNQTSMYLCASIRPRRTEAFFGQGTRLTVV.

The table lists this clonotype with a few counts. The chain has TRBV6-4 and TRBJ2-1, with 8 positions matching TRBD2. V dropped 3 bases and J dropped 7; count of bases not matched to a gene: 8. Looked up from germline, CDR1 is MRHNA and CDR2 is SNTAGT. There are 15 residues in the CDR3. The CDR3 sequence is CASSEIGRVGNEQFF. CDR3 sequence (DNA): TGTGCCAGCAGTGAAATCGGGAGGGTGGGTAATGAGCAGTTCTTC.

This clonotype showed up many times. CDR3 loop: CASSLVYDRGNEQYF. The CDR3 DNA reads as TGTGCCAGCAGCTTAGTTTACGACAGGGGCAACGAGCAGTACTTC. The rearrangement links TRBV7-8 to TRBJ2-7, with TRBD1 identical over 8 bases. V was pared by 1 base and J by 5 bases, with 7 bases of the junction left unmatched. The CDR3 totals 15 residues. Per the germline V gene, CDR1 is SGHVS and CDR2 is FQNEAQ.

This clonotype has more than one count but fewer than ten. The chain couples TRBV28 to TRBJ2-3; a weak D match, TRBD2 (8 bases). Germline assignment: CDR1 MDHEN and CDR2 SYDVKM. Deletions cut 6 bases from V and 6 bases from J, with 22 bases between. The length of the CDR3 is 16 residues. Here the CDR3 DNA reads TGTGCCAGCAGCCCAGGGGGTACGGGAGGGAGGGATACGCAGTATTTT. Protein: CASSPGGTGGRDTQYF. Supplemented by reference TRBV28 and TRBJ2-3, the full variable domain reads DVKVTQSSRYLVKRTGEKVFLECVQDMDHENMFWYRQDPGLGLRLIYFSYDVKMKEKGDIPEGYSVSREKKERFSLILESASTNQTSMYLCASSPGGTGGRDTQYFGPGTRLTVL.

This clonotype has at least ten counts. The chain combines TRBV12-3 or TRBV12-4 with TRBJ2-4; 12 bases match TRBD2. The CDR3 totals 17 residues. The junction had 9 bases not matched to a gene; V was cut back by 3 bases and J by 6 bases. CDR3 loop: CASSFQLAGGRGNIQYF. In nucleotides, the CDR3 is TGTGCCAGCAGTTTCCAGCTAGCGGGAGGGCGCGGAAACATTCAGTACTTC.

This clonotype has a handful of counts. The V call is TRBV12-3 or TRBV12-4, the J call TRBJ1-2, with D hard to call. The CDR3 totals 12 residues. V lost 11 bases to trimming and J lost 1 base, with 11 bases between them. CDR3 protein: CAPLGDNYGYTF. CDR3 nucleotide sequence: TGTGCCCCCCTGGGCGATAACTATGGCTACACCTTC.

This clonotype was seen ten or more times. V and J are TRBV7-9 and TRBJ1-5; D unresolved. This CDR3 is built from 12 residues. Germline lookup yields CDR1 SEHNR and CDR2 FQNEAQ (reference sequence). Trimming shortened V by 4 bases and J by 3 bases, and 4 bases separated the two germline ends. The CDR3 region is CASSSDNQPQHF. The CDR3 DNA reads TGTGCCAGCAGCTCGGACAATCAGCCCCAGCATTTT.

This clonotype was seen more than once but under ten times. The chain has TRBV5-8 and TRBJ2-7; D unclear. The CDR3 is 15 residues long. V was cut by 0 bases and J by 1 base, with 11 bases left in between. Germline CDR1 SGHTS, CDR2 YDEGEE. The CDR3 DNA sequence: TGTGCCAGCAGCTTGGCCGGGCAGTTTTCCTACGAGCAGTACTTC. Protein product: CASSLAGQFSYEQYF.

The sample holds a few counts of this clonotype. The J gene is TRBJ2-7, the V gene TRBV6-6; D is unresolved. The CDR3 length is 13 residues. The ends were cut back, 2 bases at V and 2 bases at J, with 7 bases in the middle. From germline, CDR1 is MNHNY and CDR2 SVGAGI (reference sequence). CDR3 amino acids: CASSYHLTYEQYF. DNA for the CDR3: TGTGCCAGCAGTTACCACTTGACCTACGAGCAGTACTTC.

The CDR3 nucleotides read TGTGCCATCAGTGGACTCCCCTATGGCTACACCTTC. Encoded protein: CAISGLPYGYTF. The chain joins TRBV10-3 to TRBJ1-2; D ambiguous. The CDR3 contains 12 residues. V lost 4 bases, J lost 4 bases, and 7 bases lay in between. Germline values: CDR1 ENHRY, CDR2 SYGVKD.

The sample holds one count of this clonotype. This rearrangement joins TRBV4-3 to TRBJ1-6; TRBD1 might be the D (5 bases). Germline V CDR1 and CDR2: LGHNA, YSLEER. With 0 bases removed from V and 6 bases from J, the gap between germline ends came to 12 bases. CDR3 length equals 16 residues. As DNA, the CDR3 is TGCGCCAGCAGCCAAGAAGTGACAGAGGGTAATTCACCCCTCCACTTT. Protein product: CASSQEVTEGNSPLHF.

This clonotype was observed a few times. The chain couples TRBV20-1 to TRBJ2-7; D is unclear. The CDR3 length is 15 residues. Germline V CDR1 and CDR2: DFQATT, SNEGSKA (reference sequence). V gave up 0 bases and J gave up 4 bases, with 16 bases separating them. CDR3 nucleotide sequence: TGCAGTGCTAGAGATATAGGCGCGGAGCTTTACGAGCAGTACTTC. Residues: CSARDIGAELYEQYF.

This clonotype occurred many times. In nucleotides, the CDR3 is TGTGCCAGCAGTTACAGGAGTAATGAAAAACTGTTTTTT. It is translated as CASSYRSNEKLFF. The chain carries TRBV6-6 and TRBJ1-4; D is unresolved. This CDR3 contains 13 residues. Between the trimmed V and J ends, which lost 2 bases and 4 bases, there was a span of 5 bases. The germline CDR1 and CDR2 sequences are MNHNY and SVGAGI (reference sequence).

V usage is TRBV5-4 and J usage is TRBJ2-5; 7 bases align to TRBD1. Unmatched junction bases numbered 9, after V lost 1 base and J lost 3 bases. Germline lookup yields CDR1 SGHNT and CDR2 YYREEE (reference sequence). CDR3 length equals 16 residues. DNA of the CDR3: TGTGCCAGCAGCTTGTTAGAAGGCAGGGGGAAAGAGACCCAGTACTTC. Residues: CASSLLEGRGKETQYF.

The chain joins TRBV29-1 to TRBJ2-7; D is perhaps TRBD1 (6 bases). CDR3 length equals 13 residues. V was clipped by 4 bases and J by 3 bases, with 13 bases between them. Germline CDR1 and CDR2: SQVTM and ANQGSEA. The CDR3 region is CSVAVGGSYEQYF. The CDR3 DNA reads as TGCAGCGTTGCGGTAGGGGGAAGCTACGAGCAGTACTTC.

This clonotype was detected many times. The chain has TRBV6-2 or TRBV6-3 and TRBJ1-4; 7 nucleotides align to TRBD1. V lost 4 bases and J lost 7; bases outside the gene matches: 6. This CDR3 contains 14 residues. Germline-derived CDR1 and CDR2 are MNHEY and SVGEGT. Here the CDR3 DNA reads TGTGCCAGCAGTTCGACAGGGCAGAGTGAAAAACTGTTTTTT. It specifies CASSSTGQSEKLFF.

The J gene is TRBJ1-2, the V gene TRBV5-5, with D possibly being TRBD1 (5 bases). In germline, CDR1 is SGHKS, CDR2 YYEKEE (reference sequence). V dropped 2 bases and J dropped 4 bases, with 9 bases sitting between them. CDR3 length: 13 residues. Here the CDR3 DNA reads TGTGCCAGCAGCTTCTCTGGGGGCTATGGCTACACCTTC. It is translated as CASSFSGGYGYTF.